This entry describes one T cell receptor beta chain. The antigen is undetermined. The sample originates from a study of T cell repertoires in cytomegalovirus infection. Whole-study context: Evidence of both CMV infection and a matching HLA type came from public TCR beta signatures. Study-wide findings and caveats: HLA-C-restricted TCR beta clonotypes specific for CMV led the ex vivo response.

TCRdb reanalysed the reads using MiXCR and keeps one entry per CDR3 protein. The sample lists 650,000 to 900,000 distinct CDR3 sequences; around a third were seen once. CDR1 and CDR2 from the germline V gene are MNHNY and SVGAGI (reference sequence). The germline V and J ends were trimmed by 7 bases and 0 bases, with 10 bases remaining between them. The CDR3 runs 14 residues. This rearrangement joins TRBV6-6 to TRBJ2-1; a weak D match, TRBD1 (6 bases). This specimen was cultured CD8+ T cells from PBMCs, taken from culture after CMV antigen stimulation. The TCR comes from a human donor in good health (CMV status not recorded). Some clones in this sample may be carry-over from other donors' samples. The CDR3 DNA reads TGTGCCAGCACTGGGACACCCTCCTACAATGAGCAGTTCTTC. It translates to CASTGTPSYNEQFF.